A single sample is the source of the 21 T cell receptor beta chains below, sequenced in a study of blood T cell repertoires in COVID-19. Profiling relied on immunoSEQ multiplex PCR, and the TCRdb table lists in-frame clones only, not all of them. The sample lists around 41,000 clones, approximately 85% occurring once. Sequencing input: peripheral blood. Receptors were obtained from a human donor in a cohort sampled during active COVID-19.

The V gene is TRBV19, the J gene TRBJ1-1; 10 positions agree with TRBD1. V lost 7 bases to trimming and J lost 1 base; unmatched junction nucleotides: 9. This CDR3 region has 16 residues. CDR1 and CDR2 from the germline V gene are LNHDA and SQIVND (reference sequence). CDR3 sequence reads: CASTFRTGGKNTEAFF. As DNA, the CDR3 is TGTGCCAGTACCTTTCGGACAGGGGGAAAGAACACTGAAGCTTTCTTT.

The CDR3 loop reads CASSEARSLGYTF. The CDR3 coding sequence is TGTGCCAGCAGTGAAGCGCGGTCCCTAGGCTACACCTTC. This chain connects TRBV6-1 to TRBJ1-2; D not resolved. Germline assignment: CDR1 MNHNS and CDR2 SASEGT. There are 13 residues in the CDR3. The V gene lost 0 bases and the J gene lost 8 bases, with 10 bases spanning the gap.

V usage is TRBV5-1 and J usage is TRBJ2-2; TRBD1 might be the D (5 bases). The CDR3 loop spans 15 amino acids. V was cut by 6 bases and J by 4 bases, with 16 bases left in between. Germline-derived CDR1 and CDR2 are SGHRS and YFSETQ. DNA of the CDR3: TGCGCCAGCACGCTTGAGACAGTCCTCACCGGGGAGCTGTTTTTT. This translates into CASTLETVLTGELFF. Filled out from reference TRBV5-1 and TRBJ2-2, the complete variable domain reads KAGVTQTPRYLIKTRGQQVTLSCSPISGHRSVSWYQQTPGQGLQFLFEYFSETQRNKGNFPGRFSGRQFSNSRSEMNVSTLELGDSALYLCASTLETVLTGELFFGEGSRLTVL.

The chain has TRBV12-5 and TRBJ2-7, with a possible D match to TRBD2 (5 bases). The germline CDR1 and CDR2 sequences are LGHNT and FRNRAP. CDR3 size: 13 residues. The V and J ends lost 2 bases and 2 bases respectively, with 7 bases between them. The CDR3 spells CASGLSGTYEQYF. Written as DNA, the CDR3 is TGTGCTAGTGGTTTGAGCGGTACCTACGAGCAGTACTTC. Supplemented by reference TRBV12-5 and TRBJ2-7, the full variable domain reads DARVTQTPRHKVTEMGQEVTMRCQPILGHNTVFWYRQTMMQGLELLAYFRNRAPLDDSGMPKDRFSAEMPDATLATLKIQPSEPRDSAVYFCASGLSGTYEQYFGPGTRLTVT.

The count of this clone is one. The chain is built from TRBV5-1 and TRBJ2-3; no firm D call. Germline CDR1 reads SGHRS; CDR2 reads YFSETQ. Trimming removed 0 bases at V and 2 bases at J, with 7 bases between. CDR3 length: 14 amino acids. The CDR3 DNA is TGCGCCAGCAGCTTGGACAGAAACACAGATACGCAGTATTTT. It is translated as CASSLDRNTDTQYF. The complete variable domain, with remaining parts taken from reference TRBV5-1 and TRBJ2-3, reads KAGVTQTPRYLIKTRGQQVTLSCSPISGHRSVSWYQQTPGQGLQFLFEYFSETQRNKGNFPGRFSGRQFSNSRSEMNVSTLELGDSALYLCASSLDRNTDTQYFGPGTRLTVL.

The chain couples TRBV4-1 to TRBJ2-7, with 7 bases that match TRBD1. The CDR3 is made up of 18 amino acids. J gave up 5 bases and V 0 bases, and 16 bases lay outside the gene matches. Germline V gives CDR1 MGHRA, CDR2 YSYEKL. In DNA, the CDR3 is TGCGCCAGCAGCCAAGATCTCGCAGGGGGTACACGAAGGAACGAGCAGTACTTC. Residues: CASSQDLAGGTRRNEQYF.

The chain joins TRBV19 to TRBJ2-1, with D perhaps matching TRBD1 (6 bases). V was cut by 3 bases and J by 0 bases, with 9 bases left in between. Germline assignment: CDR1 LNHDA and CDR2 SQIVND (reference sequence). The CDR3 consists of 15 residues. This CDR3 is CASSITGSSYNEQFF. The DNA for the CDR3 is TGTGCCAGTAGTATTACAGGGAGCTCCTACAATGAGCAGTTCTTC. The full variable domain, completed using reference TRBV19 and TRBJ2-1, is DGGITQSPKYLFRKEGQNVTLSCEQNLNHDAMYWYRQDPGQGLRLIYYSQIVNDFQKGDIAEGYSVSREKKESFPLTVTSAQKNPTAFYLCASSITGSSYNEQFFGPGTRLTVL.

V is TRBV2 and J is TRBJ2-4, with D perhaps TRBD1 (6 bases). Germline CDR1 SNHLY, CDR2 FYNNEI. V lost 5 bases, J lost 0 bases, and 14 bases lay in between. This CDR3 region has 16 residues. In DNA, the CDR3 is TGTGCCAGCAGTCGCACAGGGACCCTAGCCAAAAACATTCAGTACTTC. Translating it yields CASSRTGTLAKNIQYF.

The chain employs TRBV18 and TRBJ1-4; D ambiguous. V lost 4 bases and J 1 base, leaving 10 bases between the germline ends. The CDR3 has 15 residues. Germline V gene sequence: CDR1 KGHSH, CDR2 LQKENI. The CDR3: CASSLARGTNEKLFF. CDR3 nucleotides: TGTGCCAGCTCACTGGCTCGGGGAACTAATGAAAAACTGTTTTTT.

About this clone itself: The same CDR3 can be traced to other DNA sequences in this sample. This chain joins TRBV27 and TRBJ2-2; D is possibly TRBD2 (6 bases). The CDR3 loop spans 15 amino acids. The ends were cut back, 5 bases at V and 2 bases at J, with 12 bases in the middle. Germline V gene data show CDR1 as MNHEY and CDR2 as SMNVEV (reference sequence). CDR3 region: CASSLSGTNTGELFF. Here the CDR3 DNA reads TGTGCCAGCAGTCTCTCCGGGACTAACACCGGGGAGCTGTTTTTT.

V and J are TRBV19 and TRBJ2-3; D may be TRBD2 (6 bases). CDR3 size: 14 residues. Germline values: CDR1 LNHDA, CDR2 SQIVND (reference sequence). V was pared by 5 bases and J by 9 bases, with 18 bases between. DNA of the CDR3: TGTGCCAGTAGTCAGCGGGTGCCGGGATTAACGCAGTATTTT. Translating it yields CASSQRVPGLTQYF.

This chain links TRBV3-1 (or the pseudogene TRBV3-2) with TRBJ2-5, with 12 bases fitting TRBD2. CDR1 and CDR2 from the germline V gene are LGHDT and YNNKEL (reference sequence). The CDR3 has 14 residues. The V and J ends lost 6 bases and 4 bases, in that order; junction bases with no gene match: 3. The CDR3 spells CASRPGLAGETQYF. Written as DNA, the CDR3 is TGTGCCAGCAGACCGGGACTAGCGGGAGAGACCCAGTACTTC.

The V call is TRBV5-4, the J call TRBJ1-1; D uncertain. This CDR3 has 13 residues. The V end was cut by 0 bases, the J end by 7 bases, with 10 bases between. CDR1 and CDR2 (germline): SGHNT, YYREEE (reference sequence). CDR3: CASSLDSGFEAFF. The CDR3 coding sequence is TGTGCCAGCAGCTTGGACAGCGGCTTTGAAGCTTTCTTT.

The chain links TRBV6-1 to TRBJ2-5, with 7 bases that match TRBD1. Germline V gene data show CDR1 as MNHNS and CDR2 as SASEGT. V lost 2 bases and J lost 4; bases outside the gene matches: 4. The CDR3 sequence is 14 residues long. CDR3: CASSENRGLETQYF. CDR3 DNA sequence: TGTGCCAGCAGTGAAAACAGGGGTTTAGAGACCCAGTACTTC.

The J gene is TRBJ2-7, the V gene TRBV3-1 (or the pseudogene TRBV3-2); 9 bases align to TRBD2. The junction had 5 bases not matched to a gene; V was cut back by 1 base and J by 4 bases. The germline gives CDR1 LGHDT, CDR2 YNNKEL (reference sequence). The CDR3 has 15 residues. The CDR3 DNA reads as TGTGCCAGCAGCCAAGGACTAGCGGCCGATTACGAGCAGTACTTC. Translating it yields CASSQGLAADYEQYF.

The sample holds many counts of this clone. The genes are TRBV18 and TRBJ2-1, with D possibly matching TRBD2 (5 bases). CDR1 is KGHSH and CDR2 is LQKENI in the germline V gene. The CDR3 runs 13 residues. V was cut by 6 bases and J by 4 bases, with 10 bases left in between. The CDR3 spells CASSPGGYNEQFF. The CDR3 region has the DNA TGTGCCAGCTCTCCCGGCGGGTACAATGAGCAGTTCTTC.

The rearrangement links TRBV6-5 to TRBJ2-3, with D uncertain. The CDR3 contains 14 residues. Germline lookup yields CDR1 MNHEY and CDR2 SVGAGI. Deletions cut 7 bases from V and 0 bases from J, with 11 bases between. CDR3 DNA sequence: TGTGCCAGCAAAGGAGACCCCAGCACAGATACGCAGTATTTT. Protein: CASKGDPSTDTQYF.

The V gene is TRBV5-6, the J gene TRBJ2-7; D is undetermined. With 0 bases removed from V and 4 bases from J, the gap between germline ends came to 11 bases. This CDR3 is built from 14 residues. Germline V CDR1 and CDR2: SGHDT, YYEEEE. This CDR3 reads CASSLAVGFYEQYF. CDR3 in DNA: TGTGCCAGCAGCTTGGCCGTCGGGTTTTACGAGCAGTACTTC.

The sample holds one count of this clone. The chain recombines TRBV5-1 with TRBJ2-5; 16 bases are a match to TRBD2. Trimming took 5 bases from V and 5 from J; bases not matched to a gene: 6. CDR3 length: 16 residues. Germline-derived CDR1 and CDR2 are SGHRS and YFSETQ. CDR3 DNA sequence: TGCGCCAGCAGACCCGGGACTAGCGGGGGGGAGGAGACCCAGTACTTC. It yields the protein CASRPGTSGGEETQYF.

This chain uses TRBV5-5 with TRBJ2-3; D uncertain. Germline CDR1 and CDR2: SGHKS and YYEKEE (reference sequence). This CDR3 has 13 residues. Trimming removed 4 bases at V and 3 bases at J, with 9 bases between. CDR3: CASSPSTTDTQYF. CDR3 bases: TGTGCCAGCAGCCCGTCTACGACAGATACGCAGTATTTT.

The rearrangement uses TRBV5-5 and TRBJ1-1; 8 bases line up with TRBD1. Trimming cost V 6 bases and J 1 base; bases outside gene matches: 8. Germline loops: CDR1 SGHKS, CDR2 YYEKEE (reference sequence). The CDR3 length is 15 residues. For the CDR3, the DNA is TGTGCCAGCACCACCCAGGACAGGGCGAACACTGAAGCTTTCTTT. Translation gives CASTTQDRANTEAFF. Full variable domain (missing parts from reference TRBV5-5 and TRBJ1-1): DAGVTQSPTHLIKTRGQQVTLRCSPISGHKSVSWYQQVLGQGPQFIFQYYEKEERGRGNFPDRFSARQFPNYSSELNVNALLLGDSALYLCASTTQDRANTEAFFGQGTRLTVV.